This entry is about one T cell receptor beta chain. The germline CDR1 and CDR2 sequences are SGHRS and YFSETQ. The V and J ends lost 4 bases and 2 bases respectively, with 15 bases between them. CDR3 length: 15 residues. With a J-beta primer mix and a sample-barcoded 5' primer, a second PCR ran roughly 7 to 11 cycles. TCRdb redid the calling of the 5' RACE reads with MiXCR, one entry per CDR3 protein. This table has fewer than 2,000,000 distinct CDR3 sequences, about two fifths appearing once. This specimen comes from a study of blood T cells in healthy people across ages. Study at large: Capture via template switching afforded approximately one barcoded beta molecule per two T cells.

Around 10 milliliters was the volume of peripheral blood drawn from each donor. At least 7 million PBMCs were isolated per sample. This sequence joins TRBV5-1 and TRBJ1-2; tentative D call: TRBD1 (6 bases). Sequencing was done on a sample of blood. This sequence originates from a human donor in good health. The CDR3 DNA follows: TGCGCCAGCAGCATAACCGACAGGTACAACTATGGCTACACCTTC. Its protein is CASSITDRYNYGYTF.